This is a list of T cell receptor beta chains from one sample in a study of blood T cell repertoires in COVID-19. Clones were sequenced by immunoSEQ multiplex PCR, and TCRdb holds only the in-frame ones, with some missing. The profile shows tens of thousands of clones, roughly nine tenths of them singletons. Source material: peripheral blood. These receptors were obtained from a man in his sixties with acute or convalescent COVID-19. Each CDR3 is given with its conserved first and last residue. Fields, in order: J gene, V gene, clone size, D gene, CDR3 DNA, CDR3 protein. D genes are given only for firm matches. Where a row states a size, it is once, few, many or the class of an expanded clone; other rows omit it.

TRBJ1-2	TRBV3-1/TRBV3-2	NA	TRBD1	TGTGCCAGCAGCGACCCCGGGACAGGGGATGGCTACACCTTC	CASSDPGTGDGYTF
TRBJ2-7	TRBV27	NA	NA	TGTGCCAGTCGCCTTCGACAGTCCTACGAGCAGTACTTC	CASRLRQSYEQYF
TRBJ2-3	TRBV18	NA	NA	TGTGCCAGCTCACCATACATGTCAGGTCACAGTGGCGATACGCAGTATTTT	CASSPYMSGHSGDTQYF
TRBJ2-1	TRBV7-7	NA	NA	TGTGCTAGCAGCTTAGCGGACAGAAGCTCCTACAATGAGCAGTTCTTC	CASSLADRSSYNEQFF
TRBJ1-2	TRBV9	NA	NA	TGTGCCAGCAGCGCCCGGGAGACCTATGGCTACACCTTC	CASSARETYGYTF
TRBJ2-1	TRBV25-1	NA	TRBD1	TGTGCCAGCAGTTACCGACAGGGGAACAATGAGCAGTTCTTC	CASSYRQGNNEQFF
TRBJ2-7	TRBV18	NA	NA	TGTGCCAGCTCACCTAAACAGTCCCACGAGCAGTACTTC	CASSPKQSHEQYF
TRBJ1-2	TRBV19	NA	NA	TGTGCCAGTAGCCCCCAGTTTGGACAGATCTATGGCTACACCTTC	CASSPQFGQIYGYTF
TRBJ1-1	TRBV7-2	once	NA	TGTGCCAGCAGTATCAGGACAAACATGAACACTGAAGCTTTCTTT	CASSIRTNMNTEAFF
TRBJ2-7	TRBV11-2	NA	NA	TGTGCCAGCAGCTTAAATTGGCCAGGGTCCTACGAGCAGTACTTC	CASSLNWPGSYEQYF
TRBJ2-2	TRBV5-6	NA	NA	TGTGCCAGCAGCTTTCTAGCGTTGAGGAACACCGGGGAGCTGTTTTTT	CASSFLALRNTGELFF
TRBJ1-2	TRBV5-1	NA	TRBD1	TGCGCCAGCACCGAGGGGGCGGAGGTCTATGGCTACACCTTC	CASTEGAEVYGYTF
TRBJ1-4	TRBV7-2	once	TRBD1	TGTGCCAGCAGCTACAGGGGGCGCAATGAAAAACTGTTTTTT	CASSYRGRNEKLFF
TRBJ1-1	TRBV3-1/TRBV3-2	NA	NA	TGTGCCAGCAAGGGAGTATGGAACACTGAAGCTTTCTTT	CASKGVWNTEAFF
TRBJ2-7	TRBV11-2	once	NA	TGTGCCAGCAGAGTTAGGGCCGAGGGCTTTTACGAGCAGTACTTC	CASRVRAEGFYEQYF
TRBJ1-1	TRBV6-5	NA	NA	TGTGCCAGCAGCCGTACCAGGGGAATCACTGAAGCTTTCTTT	CASSRTRGITEAFF
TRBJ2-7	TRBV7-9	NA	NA	TGTGCCAGCAGCCCAGGACTTCCCGCCTACGAGCAGTACTTC	CASSPGLPAYEQYF
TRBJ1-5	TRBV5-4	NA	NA	TGTGCCAGCAGCCGGGGGTTTGATCAGCCCCAGCATTTT	CASSRGFDQPQHF
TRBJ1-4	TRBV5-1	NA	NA	TGCGCCAGCAGGGGCGGGCCTACTAATGAAAAACTGTTTTTT	CASRGGPTNEKLFF
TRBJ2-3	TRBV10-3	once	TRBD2	TGTGCCATCAGTGATAGGGCTAGCGGGGACACAGATACGCAGTATTTT	CAISDRASGDTDTQYF
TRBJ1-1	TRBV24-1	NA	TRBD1	TGTGCCACCACAGGGGGCGTGGGGAACACTGAAGCTTTCTTT	CATTGGVGNTEAFF
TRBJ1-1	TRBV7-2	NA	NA	TGTGCCAGCTCCCCCCGCAGGAACACTGAAGCTTTCTTT	CASSPRRNTEAFF
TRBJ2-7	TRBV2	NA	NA	TGTGCCAGCAGTGAAGTGGCAGGCTACGAGCAGTACTTC	CASSEVAGYEQYF
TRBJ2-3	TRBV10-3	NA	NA	TGTGCCATCAGTGAGTCCCTAGTCACAGATACGCAGTATTTT	CAISESLVTDTQYF
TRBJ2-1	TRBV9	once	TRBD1	TGTGCCAGCAGCGTAGAGATAAGGGGGCTGCAGTTCTTC	CASSVEIRGLQFF
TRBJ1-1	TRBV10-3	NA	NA	TGTGCCATCAGTGATAGGGGCGGTGAGCACACTGAAGCTTTCTTT	CAISDRGGEHTEAFF
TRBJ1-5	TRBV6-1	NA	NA	TGTGCCAGCAGTGATTCCGCAGGAGGTAATCAGCCCCAGCATTTT	CASSDSAGGNQPQHF
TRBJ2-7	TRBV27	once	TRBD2	TGTGCCAGCAGTTTGTACAGCGGGGGTATGTACGAGCAGTACTTC	CASSLYSGGMYEQYF
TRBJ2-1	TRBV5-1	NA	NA	TGCGCCAGCAGCTTAGAGGGCCCCCACAATGAGCAGTTCTTC	CASSLEGPHNEQFF
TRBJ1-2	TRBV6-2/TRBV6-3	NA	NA	TGTGCCAGCAGTTACTCGAACAGGATCTACTATGGCTACACCTTC	CASSYSNRIYYGYTF
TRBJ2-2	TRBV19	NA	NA	TGTGCCAGTAGTCCCCAAGCGATGGGGGAGCTGTTTTTT	CASSPQAMGELFF
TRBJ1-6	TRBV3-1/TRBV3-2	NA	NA	TGTGCCAGCAGCCAAGAATACGGTAATCGGCGGCCATCACCCCTCCACTTT	CASSQEYGNRRPSPLHF
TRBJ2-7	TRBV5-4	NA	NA	TGTGCCAGCAGCTCACAGGACTCCTACGAGCAGTACTTC	CASSSQDSYEQYF
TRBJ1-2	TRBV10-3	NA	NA	TGTGCCATCCAGCGGGACGGTACTAACTATGGCTACACCTTC	CAIQRDGTNYGYTF
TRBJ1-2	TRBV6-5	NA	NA	TGTGCCAGCAGTCAGCGGACCGGCTATGGCTACACCTTC	CASSQRTGYGYTF
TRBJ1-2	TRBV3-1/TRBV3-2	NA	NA	TGTGCCAGCAGCTCACCGGGACTAGTGACCGGCTACACCTTC	CASSSPGLVTGYTF
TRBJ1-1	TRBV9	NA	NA	TGTGCCAGCAGCGTACAAAGCGGGGCTATCATGAACACTGAAGCTTTCTTT	CASSVQSGAIMNTEAFF
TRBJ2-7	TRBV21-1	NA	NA	TGTGCCAGCAGCAAAGCAACGACACCCTCCTACGAGCAGTACTTC	CASSKATTPSYEQYF
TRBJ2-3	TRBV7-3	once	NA	TGTGCCAGCAGCCCTCAAACAGGGAACACAGATACGCAGTATTTT	CASSPQTGNTDTQYF
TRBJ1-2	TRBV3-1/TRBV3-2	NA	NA	TGTGCCAGCAGCCCAACGTTTTCTACAGGGAACTATGGCTACACCTTC	CASSPTFSTGNYGYTF
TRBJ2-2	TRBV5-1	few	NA	TGCGCCAGCAGCCTGGACGGTGGCACCGGGGAGCTGTTTTTT	CASSLDGGTGELFF
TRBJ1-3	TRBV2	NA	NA	TGTGCCAGCAGTGATTGGGGGGCTGGAAACACCATATATTTT	CASSDWGAGNTIYF
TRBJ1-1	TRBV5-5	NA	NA	TGTGCCAGCAGCTTGGCCCCGGGACATCCCACTGAAGCTTTCTTT	CASSLAPGHPTEAFF
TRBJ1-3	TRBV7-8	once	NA	TGTGCCAGCAGCTTACTGGGAGATCCTTCTGGAAACACCATATATTTT	CASSLLGDPSGNTIYF
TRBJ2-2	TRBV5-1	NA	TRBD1	TGCGCCAGCAGCCGCCGGACAGGGGGCGACGGGGAGCTGTTTTTT	CASSRRTGGDGELFF
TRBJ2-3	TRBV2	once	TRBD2	TGTGCCAGCAGCTCGCGGGGGTTGAGCACAGATACGCAGTATTTT	CASSSRGLSTDTQYF
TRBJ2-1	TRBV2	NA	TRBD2	TGTGCCAGCAGTGTGGATCGCGGGGGGGCCTACAATGAGCAGTTCTTC	CASSVDRGGAYNEQFF
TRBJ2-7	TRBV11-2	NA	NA	TGTGCCAGCAGGGAGGGGTACGAGCAGTACTTC	CASREGYEQYF
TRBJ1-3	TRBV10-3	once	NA	TGTGCCATCAGTGAGTCGACTCCGGGTTCTGGAAACACCATATATTTT	CAISESTPGSGNTIYF
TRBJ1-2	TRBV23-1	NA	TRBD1	TGCGCCAGCTCTCGGATCGGGACAGGTGCACGGAGAGGCTACACCTTC	CASSRIGTGARRGYTF
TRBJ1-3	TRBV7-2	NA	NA	TGTGCCAGCAGCTTAGCTGTTACAGCATACCGCTTCTCTGGAAACACCATATATTTT	CASSLAVTAYRFSGNTIYF
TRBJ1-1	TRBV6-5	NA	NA	TGTGCCAGCGGCTTTGCTGGCACTGAAGCTTTCTTT	CASGFAGTEAFF
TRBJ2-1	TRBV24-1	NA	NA	TGTGCCACCTGGGGGGGGCCGAATGAGCAGTTCTTC	CATWGGPNEQFF
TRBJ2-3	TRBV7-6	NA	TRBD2	TGTGCCAGCAGCATATCAAGCGGGGGGGCAGCGCAGTATTTT	CASSISSGGAAQYF
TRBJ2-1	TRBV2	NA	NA	TGTGCCAGCATCGGACAGCTCAACAATGAGCAGTTCTTC	CASIGQLNNEQFF
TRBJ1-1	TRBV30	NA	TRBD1	TGTGCCTGGAGTGTCCTGACAGGGGGAAACACTGAAGCTTTCTTT	CAWSVLTGGNTEAFF